Presented here are 8 T cell receptor beta chains from one specimen sequenced in a study of cytotoxic CD8 clonotypes in ibrutinib-treated CLL. The method was immunoSEQ multiplex PCR; TCRdb's version includes in-frame clones alone and lacks a portion of them. Here the sample spans roughly 200,000 clones, about 72% being singletons. This specimen was PBMCs, taken after 24 months of ibrutinib treatment. Every receptor here comes from a human donor with chronic lymphocytic leukemia.

The chain carries TRBV27 and TRBJ2-5; 7 bases agree with TRBD1. The CDR3 is 17 residues long. Germline CDR1 MNHEY, CDR2 SMNVEV (reference sequence). Germline trimming cut 5 bases from V and 0 bases from J; bases unmatched to any gene: 12. This CDR3 reads CASSPRPRDRNQETQYF. CDR3 nucleotides: TGTGCCAGCAGTCCGCGCCCCCGGGACAGAAACCAAGAGACCCAGTACTTC.

This clone has just a few counts. V gene TRBV19 combines with J gene TRBJ2-1, with TRBD2 identical over 9 bases. Germline-derived CDR1 and CDR2 are LNHDA and SQIVND (reference sequence). V shed 6 bases, J shed 4 bases, and the junction held 7 bases outside the gene matches. This CDR3 is 15 amino acids long. The CDR3 sequence: CASSPSSGAYNEQFF. The CDR3 nucleotides read TGTGCCAGTAGCCCTTCTAGCGGGGCATACAATGAGCAGTTCTTC.

The chain couples TRBV29-1 to TRBJ2-7; TRBD2 aligns across 9 bases. This CDR3 has 14 amino acids. Unmatched junction bases numbered 10, after V lost 7 bases and J lost 3 bases. Germline CDR1 is SQVTM and CDR2 is ANQGSEA. The CDR3 here is CSDTKGLANYEQYF. For the CDR3, the DNA is TGCAGCGACACCAAGGGACTAGCCAACTACGAGCAGTACTTC.

The genes are TRBV6-6 and TRBJ1-1; 11 bases align to TRBD1. Looked up from germline, CDR1 is MNHNY and CDR2 is SVGAGI (reference sequence). The CDR3 runs to 14 residues. The trim removed 2 bases at V and 5 bases at J, leaving 1 base unmatched. The CDR3 DNA sequence: TGTGCCAGCAGTTACGGGACAGGGGGGACTGAAGCTTTCTTT. This sequence encodes CASSYGTGGTEAFF.

This sequence joins TRBV7-8 and TRBJ2-7; the match to TRBD1 covers 7 bases. The CDR3 totals 14 residues. Germline V gene data show CDR1 as SGHVS and CDR2 as FQNEAQ. Unmatched junction bases numbered 5, after V lost 5 bases and J lost 1 base. CDR3 DNA: TGTGCCAGCAGCAAGGACAGGATTTCCTACGAGCAGTACTTC. The encoded protein is CASSKDRISYEQYF. The full variable domain, with the rest looked up from reference TRBV7-8 and TRBJ2-7, is GAGVSQSPRYKVAKRGQDVALRCDPISGHVSLFWYQQALGQGPEFLTYFQNEAQLDKSGLPSDRFFAERPEGSVSTLKIQRTQQEDSAVYLCASSKDRISYEQYFGPGTRLTVT.

V and J are TRBV4-3 and TRBJ2-7, with a possible D match to TRBD1 (5 bases). The CDR3 runs to 14 residues. Germline V CDR1 and CDR2: LGHNA, YSLEER. V shed 1 base and J shed 5 bases, with 12 bases lying between them. The CDR3: CASSQGGEVDEQYF. The CDR3 nucleotides are TGCGCCAGCAGCCAAGGGGGCGAGGTGGACGAGCAGTACTTC.

The chain has TRBV27 and TRBJ2-7; weak D call: TRBD1 (5 bases). The germline V and J ends were trimmed by 2 bases and 2 bases, with 10 bases remaining between them. The CDR3 spans 14 residues. Per the germline V gene, CDR1 is MNHEY and CDR2 is SMNVEV (reference sequence). The CDR3 region has the DNA TGTGCCAGCAGTTTACCCGACAGAACCTACGAGCAGTACTTC. Translating gives CASSLPDRTYEQYF.

The V and J genes are TRBV19 and TRBJ1-2; D gene ambiguous. Trimming took 3 bases from V and 8 from J, leaving 13 bases between them. Looked up from germline, CDR1 is LNHDA and CDR2 is SQIVND (reference sequence). CDR3 length: 13 residues. The CDR3 is CASSMTDPRGYTF. Written as DNA, the CDR3 is TGTGCCAGTAGTATGACGGACCCTCGGGGCTACACCTTC.